This T cell receptor beta chain is from a study of PD-1 blockade in mismatch repair-deficient tumors. Study-level information: Patients had about eleven mismatch repair-deficient cancer types and were previously treated and progressing. General study results and limits: Rapid post-treatment expansion, then contraction, generally preceding radiologic response, marked tumor-resident clones.

The CDR3 runs to 14 residues. Germline V gene lookup returns CDR1 MNHEY and CDR2 SMNVEV (reference sequence). V shed 10 bases and J shed 3 bases, with 19 bases lying between them. Notes on this clone: Its target is not known.

Some clones are missing from TCRdb's copy, which holds only in-frame ones; the method was immunoSEQ multiplex PCR. The data show 50,000 to 75,000 clones, about 87% seen once. Every patient had mismatch repair deficiency by PCR or immunohistochemistry. Three pembrolizumab responders had their TCRs sequenced. The chain is built from TRBV27 and TRBJ2-7, with a possible D match to TRBD1 (6 bases). The clonotype comes from an adult with mismatch repair-deficient cancer. The input for sequencing was peripheral blood, taken 52 weeks after starting pembrolizumab. CDR3 sequence: CATSLTGSIYEQYF. CDR3 bases: TGTGCCACCTCATTGACAGGTTCCATCTACGAGCAGTACTTC.